This is a list of T cell receptor beta chains from one sample in a study of blood T cell repertoires in COVID-19. Profiled with immunoSEQ multiplex PCR; TCRdb holds only in-frame clones, not every one. The sample holds a few hundred thousand clones, around 88% seen once. The sequencing input was PBMCs or T cells enriched from blood (not recorded which). The receptors originated from a woman aged 40 to 50 with acute COVID-19. CDR3s include the opening cysteine and the closing phenylalanine or tryptophan. The D gene is left open where the match is weak. The size field is filled for only some rows; it gives once, few, many or a size class.

d_call j_call v_call clone_size cdr3_aa cdr3_nt
TRBD1 TRBJ2-7 TRBV4-2 once CASSQDPGTGYEQYF TGTGCCAGCAGCCAAGACCCCGGGACAGGCTACGAGCAGTACTTC
- TRBJ1-1 TRBV5-1 - CASSRTRTGTNTEAFF TGCGCCAGCAGCCGAACTAGAACAGGGACGAACACTGAAGCTTTCTTT
TRBD2 TRBJ2-1 TRBV5-1 - CASTHSGRANEQFF TGCGCCAGCACCCATAGCGGGAGGGCCAATGAGCAGTTCTTC
- TRBJ1-2 TRBV18 - CASSPATGANYGYTF TGTGCCAGCTCACCAGCGACGGGGGCTAACTATGGCTACACCTTC
- TRBJ1-3 TRBV7-9 once CASSLDWSESSGNTIYF TGTGCCAGCAGCTTAGATTGGAGCGAAAGCTCTGGAAACACCATATATTTT
- TRBJ2-3 TRBV4-2 - CASSPVWLGTDTQYF TGTGCCAGCAGCCCTGTCTGGCTTGGCACAGATACGCAGTATTTT
- TRBJ2-2 TRBV5-1 once CASSLGLASSTGELFF TGCGCCAGCAGCTTGGGTTTGGCTAGCAGCACCGGGGAGCTGTTTTTT
TRBD1 TRBJ1-6 TRBV19 - CASSPRSETGSNNSPLHF TGTGCCAGTAGTCCCCGGTCGGAGACAGGGTCGAATAATTCACCCCTCCACTTT
TRBD1 TRBJ2-3 TRBV12-5 - CASGPGQGTDTQYF TGTGCTAGTGGCCCGGGACAGGGAACAGATACGCAGTATTTT
TRBD2 TRBJ2-1 TRBV7-2 - CASSGSSGRSEQFF TGTGCCAGCTCAGGATCTAGCGGGAGGAGTGAGCAGTTCTTC
- TRBJ1-1 TRBV15 few CATSRVVGRGNTEAFF TGTGCCACCAGCAGAGTAGTGGGCAGGGGGAACACTGAAGCTTTCTTT
- TRBJ1-5 TRBV28 few CASDPVGQPQHF TGTGCCAGCGATCCCGTCGGTCAGCCCCAGCATTTT
- TRBJ2-1 TRBV10-3 - CAISGTAGTPYNEQFF TGTGCCATCAGTGGAACCGCCGGGACACCTTACAATGAGCAGTTCTTC
- TRBJ1-3 TRBV4-2 - CASSQALRNTIYF TGTGCCAGCAGCCAAGCCCTCCGAAACACCATATATTTT
TRBD1 TRBJ2-3 TRBV30 - CAWRRTGGTDTQYF TGTGCCTGGAGGCGGACAGGGGGCACAGATACGCAGTATTTT
TRBD1 TRBJ1-2 TRBV5-4 - CASSPPGQGNYGYTF TGTGCCAGCAGCCCGCCGGGACAGGGGAACTATGGCTACACCTTC
- TRBJ1-1 TRBV6-5 - CASRSNVGNTEAFF TGTGCCAGCAGATCGAACGTCGGGAACACTGAAGCTTTCTTT
- TRBJ1-1 TRBV6-5 - CASSYPGHYTEAFF TGTGCCAGCAGTTACCCTGGACATTACACTGAAGCTTTCTTT
TRBD1 TRBJ1-6 TRBV30 - CAWNAGTVYNSPLHF TGTGCCTGGAATGCCGGGACAGTCTATAATTCACCCCTCCACTTT
- TRBJ2-1 TRBV5-1 - CASSLARGNEQFF TGCGCCAGCAGCTTGGCGAGGGGGAATGAGCAGTTCTTC
TRBD1 TRBJ1-5 TRBV2 - CASSRNTGGDQPQHF TGTGCCAGCAGCAGAAACACAGGGGGCGATCAGCCCCAGCATTTT
TRBD1 TRBJ2-1 TRBV18 - CASSPSGGWSYEQFF TGTGCCAGCTCACCGTCAGGGGGCTGGTCATATGAGCAGTTCTTC
TRBD1 TRBJ2-5 TRBV27 - CASSLGQKGQETQYF TGTGCCAGCAGTTTGGGACAGAAGGGGCAAGAGACCCAGTACTTC
TRBD1 TRBJ1-1 TRBV7-9 - CASSPRQGVNTEAFF TGTGCCAGCAGCCCCAGACAGGGGGTGAACACTGAAGCTTTCTTT
TRBD1 TRBJ1-3 TRBV6-4 - CASSDPTSTGDSGNTIYF TGTGCCAGCAGTGACCCCACAAGTACAGGGGACTCTGGAAACACCATATATTTT
- TRBJ1-3 TRBV29-1 - CSVADSSGNTIYF TGCAGCGTTGCTGACAGCTCTGGAAACACCATATATTTT
TRBD1 TRBJ1-1 TRBV11-2 - CASSLDPPGQGAGNTEAFF TGTGCCAGCAGCTTAGATCCCCCGGGACAGGGGGCTGGGAACACTGAAGCTTTCTTT
- TRBJ2-1 TRBV24-1 - CATSDLALENEQFF TGTGCCACCAGTGATTTAGCCCTAGAGAATGAGCAGTTCTTC
- TRBJ1-6 TRBV30 - CAWSTRVSPLHF TGTGCCTGGAGCACGAGGGTTTCACCCCTCCACTTT
- TRBJ1-4 TRBV2 - CASSEGGANEKLFF TGTGCCAGCAGTGAAGGGGGGGCTAATGAAAAACTGTTTTTT
- TRBJ2-5 TRBV5-1 once CASSLGIAEYHQETQYF TGCGCCAGCAGCTTGGGGATAGCCGAGTACCACCAAGAGACCCAGTACTTC
- TRBJ2-7 TRBV4-3 - CASSQGTGGYHEQYF TGCGCCAGCAGCCAAGGGACTGGGGGGTATCACGAGCAGTACTTC
- TRBJ2-1 TRBV6-5 - CASSFLTGAAGLFF TGTGCCAGCAGTTTTCTGACTGGCGCGGCAGGGCTGTTCTTC
- TRBJ1-5 TRBV10-1 - CASSDSRNQPQHF TGCGCCAGCAGCGACAGTCGCAATCAGCCCCAGCATTTT
TRBD2 TRBJ2-7 TRBV10-3 - CAINPGGYEQYF TGTGCCATCAATCCGGGGGGTTACGAGCAGTACTTC
TRBD1 TRBJ2-6 TRBV18 once CASSRVAGTGTGANVLTF TGTGCCAGCTCACGTGTGGCCGGGACAGGGACCGGGGCCAACGTCCTGACTTTC
- TRBJ1-6 TRBV7-9 once CASSLGEIGAGNSPLHF TGTGCCAGCAGCTTAGGCGAGATAGGGGCAGGTAATTCACCCCTCCACTTT
TRBD1 TRBJ1-2 TRBV19 once CASTDRGTGDGYTF TGTGCCAGTACCGATCGGGGGACAGGGGACGGCTACACCTTC
- TRBJ1-4 TRBV6-5 - CASSLGTFVEKLFF TGTGCCAGCAGCCTCGGGACATTCGTCGAAAAACTGTTTTTT
- TRBJ2-1 TRBV15 once CATSRARGDTGRGNEQFF TGTGCCACCAGCAGGGCTCGGGGGGATACAGGCAGGGGTAATGAGCAGTTCTTC
- TRBJ2-1 TRBV29-1 once CSVAGEFPSSYNEQFF TGCAGCGTTGCTGGGGAGTTCCCCTCTTCCTACAATGAGCAGTTCTTC
- TRBJ2-5 TRBV5-4 - CASIPKGGRQETQYF TGTGCCAGCATCCCTAAGGGGGGGAGGCAAGAGACCCAGTACTTC
- TRBJ1-5 TRBV7-2 - CASSSASRNSNQPQHF TGTGCCAGCAGCTCGGCTAGCAGGAATAGCAATCAGCCCCAGCATTTT
- TRBJ1-3 TRBV4-2 - CASSQPTPTSGNTIYF TGTGCCAGCAGCCAACCGACACCTACCTCTGGAAACACCATATATTTT
TRBD1 TRBJ1-6 TRBV27 - CASSLRDRNSPLHF TGTGCCAGCAGTTTACGGGACAGAAATTCACCCCTCCACTTT
- TRBJ2-7 TRBV18 few CASSPTTGAYEQYF TGTGCCAGCTCACCCACGACAGGTGCCTACGAGCAGTACTTC
TRBD1 TRBJ2-7 TRBV4-3 - CASSLWTGYEQYF TGCGCCAGCAGCCTGTGGACAGGCTACGAGCAGTACTTC
TRBD2 TRBJ2-3 TRBV9 - CASSVGLAGGSLGTDTQYF TGTGCCAGCAGCGTAGGACTAGCGGGGGGATCTCTAGGCACAGATACGCAGTATTTT
- TRBJ1-3 TRBV6-5 few CASSYSATLSGNTIYF TGTGCCAGCAGTTACTCGGCAACCCTCTCTGGAAACACCATATATTTT
- TRBJ1-5 TRBV5-6 few CASSSYVGEGNQPQHF TGTGCCAGCAGCTCGTATGTAGGGGAAGGTAATCAGCCCCAGCATTTT
TRBD1 TRBJ1-5 TRBV5-6 - CASSLGHGQGVQPQHF TGTGCCAGCAGCTTGGGTCACGGACAGGGGGTACAGCCCCAGCATTTT
- TRBJ1-6 TRBV5-1 - CASSLDRAHNSPLHF TGCGCCAGCAGCTTGGACAGGGCCCATAATTCACCCCTCCACTTT
TRBD2 TRBJ2-1 TRBV6-5 - CASSPRRGADNEQFF TGTGCCAGCAGCCCCCGGCGGGGGGCCGACAATGAGCAGTTCTTC
- TRBJ2-2 TRBV14 - CASRPLLGTGELFF TGTGCCAGCAGACCCCTCCTAGGAACCGGGGAGCTGTTTTTT
- TRBJ2-2 TRBV6-6 - CASRSGQNTGELFF TGTGCCAGCAGGAGTGGGCAGAACACCGGGGAGCTGTTTTTT